This T cell receptor (beta chain) was obtained from a study of blood T cell repertoires in COVID-19. The length of the CDR3 is 13 residues. Germline CDR1 is SGHTA and CDR2 is FQGNSA. V lost 1 base to trimming and J lost 7 bases, with 8 bases between them. As processed by the authors: Researchers report that nucleated cell counts were estimated from reference gene primer amplification. Assay used: immunoSEQ multiplex PCR; TCRdb lists only in-frame clones, some missing. V and J calls and clone size follow that table, whereas D and trimming were derived from the DNA. The data contain approximately 64,000 clones, more than 75% of them singletons.

The rearrangement joins TRBV7-2 to TRBJ2-1; D may be TRBD1 (5 bases). The origin of this receptor is a woman between 65 and 79 years old with acute or convalescent COVID-19. Source material: peripheral blood. The CDR3 nucleotides read TGTGCCAGCAGCTTAGATGGACAAAATGAGCAGTTCTTC. It yields the protein CASSLDGQNEQFF. Variable domain in full (rest from reference TRBV7-2 and TRBJ2-1): GAGVSQSPSNKVTEKGKDVELRCDPISGHTALYWYRQSLGQGLEFLIYFQGNSAPDKSGLPSDRFSAERTGGSVSTLTIQRTQQEDSAVYLCASSLDGQNEQFFGPGTRLTVL.